These 27 T cell receptor beta chains came from one sample sequenced in a study of identical twins listed by TCRdb under 2016. The library was produced with 5' RACE. The instrument given in TCRdb is Illumina HiSeq 2000. The public reads were reanalyzed by TCRdb: fastp trimming at Q25, MiXCR alignment, in-frame beta chains only. Rows merge per CDR3 protein into single entries with the most common DNA and genes. The sample table contains 430,000 or so distinct CDR3 sequences; only one count was recorded for less than 25% of them. The ten most abundant clones make up roughly 3% of the sample. Another study also made use of these data, one on T cells expressing NK-cell markers.

The sequenced sample consisted of CD4+ T cells sorted from blood. Receptors originate from a woman aged 18-30 years in good health.

The V call is TRBV11-2, the J call TRBJ1-2; 9 bases fit TRBD1. This CDR3 has 13 amino acids. Trimming cost V 5 bases and J 13 bases; bases outside gene matches: 11. Germline CDR1 reads SGHAT; CDR2 reads FQNNGV. The CDR3 DNA reads as TGTGCCAGCAGCACCTCACCCGGGACAGGGTCCACCTTC. It encodes CASSTSPGTGSTF.

This clonotype was detected only a few times. CDR3 nucleotides: TGTGCCAGCTCACCCGGGACTAGCGGGCTCGGATCCTACGAGCAGTACTTC. This translates into CASSPGTSGLGSYEQYF. This sequence joins TRBV18 and TRBJ2-7; TRBD2 matches at 12 bases. CDR3 length: 17 amino acids. J gave up 1 base and V 3 bases, and 7 bases lay outside the gene matches. The germline V gene has CDR1 KGHSH and CDR2 LQKENI.

The gene calls are TRBV9 and TRBJ2-3; D remains ambiguous. Germline V gene lookup returns CDR1 SGDLS and CDR2 YYNGEE. This CDR3 has 12 residues. V was trimmed by 2 bases and J by 5 bases, leaving 6 bases between them. CDR3 protein: CASSVDKDTQYF. DNA for the CDR3: TGTGCCAGCAGCGTTGATAAAGATACGCAGTATTTT.

This clonotype was counted a few times. V usage is TRBV3-1 and J usage is TRBJ2-2, with 10 nucleotides matching TRBD1. The V gene end was trimmed by 3 bases and the J gene end by 6 bases; junction bases not matched to a gene: 1. Germline values: CDR1 LGHDT, CDR2 YNNKEL (reference sequence). The CDR3 contains 14 residues. Here the CDR3 reads CASSHGQGAGELFF. The CDR3 DNA is TGTGCCAGCAGCCACGGACAGGGGGCCGGGGAGCTGTTTTTT.

Comments on this clonotype: Likely a read error: the CDR3 ends without its conserved phenylalanine or tryptophan. The chain combines TRBV10-3 with TRBJ2-1; unclear D gene. Deletions cut 0 bases from V and 7 bases from J, with 10 bases between. The CDR3 length is 14 residues. CDR1 ENHRY and CDR2 SYGVKD come from the germline V gene. CDR3 amino acids: CAISESGGRNEQFL. In DNA form, the CDR3 reads TGTGCCATCAGTGAGTCGGGCGGACGGAATGAGCAGTTCCTC.

The chain has TRBV18 and TRBJ2-2; 7 bases agree with TRBD1. Germline V lookup: CDR1 KGHSH, CDR2 LQKENI. This CDR3 is built from 17 residues. J gave up 2 bases and V 5 bases, and 11 bases lay outside the gene matches. The CDR3 reads CASSRFGQELNTGELFF. As DNA, the CDR3 is TGTGCCAGCTCAAGATTCGGACAGGAGCTAAACACCGGGGAGCTGTTTTTT.

This clonotype showed up just a few times. V and J are TRBV10-3 and TRBJ2-1, with D perhaps given as TRBD1 or TRBD2 (5 bases each). V was pared by 4 bases and J by 8 bases, with 9 bases between. This CDR3 region has 12 residues. CDR1 ENHRY and CDR2 SYGVKD come from the germline V gene. The CDR3 sequence: CAISGQGDEQFF. The CDR3 coding sequence is TGTGCCATCAGTGGCCAGGGAGATGAGCAGTTCTTC.

Only a few counts were recorded for this clonotype. The chain is built from TRBV7-8 and TRBJ2-1; D gene uncertain. Trimming took 5 bases from V and 6 from J, leaving 14 bases between them. This CDR3 region has 14 residues. CDR1 and CDR2 (germline): SGHVS, FQNEAQ. This chain's CDR3 is CASSRTWTVNEQFF. Written as DNA, the CDR3 is TGTGCCAGCAGCCGTACCTGGACCGTCAATGAGCAGTTCTTC.

This clonotype was seen only once. The chain combines TRBV28 with TRBJ2-7; D not resolved. Germline V CDR1 and CDR2: MDHEN, SYDVKM. The CDR3 extends over 14 amino acids. Trimming removed 7 bases from V and 1 base from J, with 14 bases in between. Here the CDR3 DNA reads TGTGCCAGCACTTCAACGACCTCATCCTACGAGCAGTACTTC. It is translated as CASTSTTSSYEQYF.

This clonotype was detected only a few times. V usage is TRBV3-1 and J usage is TRBJ2-2, with 12 bases fitting TRBD2. CDR1 LGHDT and CDR2 YNNKEL come from the germline V gene (reference sequence). The CDR3 sequence is 15 residues long. After removal of 4 bases from V and 3 bases from J, the junction contained 0 bases not matched to a gene. This CDR3 reads CASSPSGGDTGELFF. The DNA of the CDR3 is TGTGCCAGCAGCCCTAGCGGGGGGGACACCGGGGAGCTGTTTTTT.

The rearrangement uses TRBV29-1 and TRBJ2-3; TRBD2 matches at 8 bases. CDR1 and CDR2 from the germline V gene are SQVTM and ANQGSEA. This CDR3 region has 15 residues. Trimming at V came to 7 bases and at J to 7 bases, leaving 16 bases not matched to a gene. CDR3 nucleotides: TGCAGCGGGACGATACACGGGGGGGCCCCCAATACGCAGTATTTT. Protein: CSGTIHGGAPNTQYF.

The chain uses TRBV7-2 and TRBJ1-2; 7 bases are shared with TRBD1. J was trimmed by 0 bases and V by 0 bases; bases with no gene match: 4. The CDR3 has 16 residues. Germline V gene data show CDR1 as SGHTA and CDR2 as FQGNSA. The CDR3 DNA reads as TGTGCCAGCAGCTTAGCCCCGGACAGGACTAACTATGGCTACACCTTC. Protein sequence: CASSLAPDRTNYGYTF. The variable domain in full, with the rest retrieved from reference TRBV7-2 and TRBJ1-2, is GAGVSQSPSNKVTEKGKDVELRCDPISGHTALYWYRQSLGQGLEFLIYFQGNSAPDKSGLPSDRFSAERTGGSVSTLTIQRTQQEDSAVYLCASSLAPDRTNYGYTFGSGTRLTVV.

This clonotype showed up just a few times. The CDR3 nucleotides read TGTGCCAGCAGCCCGGACAGAGAGAACGAGCAGTACTTC. Amino acids: CASSPDRENEQYF. The gene calls are TRBV7-4 and TRBJ2-7; D is possibly TRBD1 (6 bases). This CDR3 contains 13 residues. V was pared by 5 bases and J by 5 bases, with 13 bases between. Germline-derived CDR1 and CDR2 are SGHVT and SQSDAQ.

The rearrangement links TRBV10-3 to TRBJ2-1; unclear D gene. Germline-derived CDR1 and CDR2 are ENHRY and SYGVKD. This CDR3 has 12 amino acids. Trimming took 4 bases from V and 8 from J, leaving 9 bases between them. CDR3 bases: TGTGCCATCAGTGTTCGCGGAGATGAGCAGTTCTTC. Translation: CAISVRGDEQFF.

This clonotype has just a few counts. The V call is TRBV10-3, the J call TRBJ2-7, with 10 bases matching TRBD1. Germline V gene lookup returns CDR1 ENHRY and CDR2 SYGVKD. The CDR3 consists of 13 residues. CDR3 DNA sequence: TGTGCGACCAAACCGGGACAGGGGAACGAGCAGTACTTC. It translates to CATKPGQGNEQYF.

The chain joins TRBV10-2 to TRBJ2-1, with a possible D match to TRBD2 (6 bases). The CDR3 covers 15 residues. CDR1 and CDR2 from the germline V gene are WSHSY and SAAADI. Between the trimmed V and J ends, which lost 6 bases and 8 bases, there was a span of 20 bases. CDR3 region: CASRARGGFLDEQFF. The CDR3 bases are TGCGCCAGCAGGGCCCGCGGAGGGTTCTTGGATGAGCAGTTCTTC.

The V call is TRBV12-3 or TRBV12-4, the J call TRBJ2-1; D remains ambiguous. The CDR3 sequence is 14 residues long. The V and J ends lost 3 bases and 3 bases respectively, with 9 bases between them. CDR3 coding DNA: TGTGCCAGCAGTTTGAGATGGGGCTACAATGAGCAGTTCTTC. Protein product: CASSLRWGYNEQFF.

The chain links TRBV10-3 to TRBJ2-1; 7 nucleotides align to TRBD2. The CDR3 contains 16 residues. The trim removed 3 bases at V and 7 bases at J, leaving 12 bases unmatched. Germline CDR1 is ENHRY and CDR2 is SYGVKD. CDR3 DNA: TGTGCCATCAGTGATGTTCCGTCTAGCGGTCGGAATGAGCAGTTCTTC. It translates to CAISDVPSSGRNEQFF.

The V gene is TRBV9, the J gene TRBJ2-1, with 8 bases identical to TRBD2. Unmatched junction bases numbered 6, after V lost 0 bases and J lost 7 bases. Germline CDR1 and CDR2: SGDLS and YYNGEE. This CDR3 has 15 residues. The CDR3 DNA sequence: TGTGCCAGCAGCGTAGAGGGGACTAGGTCTAATGAGCAGTTCTTC. Protein sequence: CASSVEGTRSNEQFF.

This clonotype was detected only a few times. The J gene is TRBJ1-4, the V gene TRBV3-1, with a tentative D call TRBD1 (5 bases). Trimming left V 4 bases short and J 7 bases short, with 10 bases between. The length of the CDR3 is 13 residues. Germline-derived CDR1 and CDR2 are LGHDT and YNNKEL (reference sequence). The CDR3 DNA is TGTGCCAGCAGCCGGGACTGGGGTGAAAAACTGTTTTTT. It specifies CASSRDWGEKLFF.

The sample holds a few counts of this clonotype. This chain connects TRBV20-1 to TRBJ2-3; no clear D gene. The germline V and J ends were trimmed by 4 bases and 2 bases, with 13 bases remaining between them. Germline CDR1 reads DFQATT; CDR2 reads SNEGSKA (reference sequence). The CDR3 consists of 14 residues. The CDR3 sequence is CSAKDHRPTDTQYF. As DNA, the CDR3 is TGCAGTGCTAAGGACCATCGCCCCACAGATACGCAGTATTTT.

V and J are TRBV6-5 and TRBJ2-7, with 7 bases lining up with TRBD2. CDR1 is MNHEY, CDR2 SVGAGI, per germline. The length of the CDR3 is 14 residues. V shed 4 bases and J 2 bases; nucleotides not matched to a gene: 5. The CDR3 loop is CASSLGLSTYEQYF. CDR3 sequence (DNA): TGTGCCAGCAGTTTGGGACTATCGACCTACGAGCAGTACTTC.

This clonotype appeared a single time. The chain joins TRBV5-1 to TRBJ1-1; D is possibly TRBD1 (5 bases). The CDR3 sequence is 15 residues long. The germline V gene encodes CDR1 SGHRS and CDR2 YFSETQ. Deletions cut 4 bases from V and 0 bases from J, with 13 bases between. The CDR3 sequence is CASSLDSGMNTEAFF. CDR3 DNA sequence: TGCGCCAGCAGCCTCGACAGCGGTATGAACACTGAAGCTTTCTTT.

The chain combines TRBV12-3 or TRBV12-4 with TRBJ2-5, with 10 bases identical to TRBD2. V was clipped by 7 bases and J by 5 bases; unmatched bases: 7. The CDR3 extends over 14 amino acids. The CDR3 spells CASNQAGGQETQYF. CDR3 sequence (DNA): TGTGCCAGCAACCAAGCGGGGGGGCAGGAGACCCAGTACTTC.

In this sample, this clonotype turned up many times. The chain has TRBV10-3 and TRBJ1-1, with 7 nucleotides matching TRBD1. Germline V CDR1 and CDR2: ENHRY, SYGVKD. This CDR3 has 16 residues. The junction had 6 bases not matched to a gene; V was cut back by 1 base and J by 1 base. The CDR3 protein is CAISEFVDRANTEAFF. The CDR3, as DNA: TGTGCCATCAGTGAGTTCGTTGACAGGGCGAACACTGAAGCTTTCTTT.

The rearrangement links TRBV7-9 to TRBJ1-2, with D tentatively TRBD1 (5 bases). The V end was cut by 3 bases, the J end by 6 bases, with 14 bases between. CDR3 length: 14 residues. Per germline, CDR1 SEHNR and CDR2 FQNEAQ (reference sequence). CDR3: CASSLKGEPDGYTF. DNA for the CDR3: TGTGCCAGCAGCTTGAAAGGGGAACCCGATGGCTACACCTTC.

This clonotype has more than one count but fewer than ten. The V call is TRBV12-3 or TRBV12-4, the J call TRBJ2-2; TRBD2 agrees at 8 bases. The CDR3 is 14 amino acids. V dropped 7 bases and J dropped 3; count of bases not matched to a gene: 4. CDR3 amino acids: CASITSGYTGELFF. The CDR3 nucleotides read TGTGCCAGCATTACTAGCGGTTACACCGGGGAGCTGTTTTTT.